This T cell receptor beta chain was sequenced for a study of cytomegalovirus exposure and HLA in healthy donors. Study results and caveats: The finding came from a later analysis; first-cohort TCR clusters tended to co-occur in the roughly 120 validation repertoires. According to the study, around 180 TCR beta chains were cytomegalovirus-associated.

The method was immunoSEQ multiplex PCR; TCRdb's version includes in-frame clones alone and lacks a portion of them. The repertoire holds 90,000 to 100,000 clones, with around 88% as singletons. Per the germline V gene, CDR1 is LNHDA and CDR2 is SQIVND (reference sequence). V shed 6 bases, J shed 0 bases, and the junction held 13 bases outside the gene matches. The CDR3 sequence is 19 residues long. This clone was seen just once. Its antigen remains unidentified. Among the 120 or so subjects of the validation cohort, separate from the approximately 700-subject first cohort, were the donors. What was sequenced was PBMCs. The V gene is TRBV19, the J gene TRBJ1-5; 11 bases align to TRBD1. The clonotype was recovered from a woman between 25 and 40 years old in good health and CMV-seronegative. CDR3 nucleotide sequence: TGTGCCAGTAGGTACACCGGGACAGGGGGAAGTTATAGCAATCAGCCCCAGCATTTT. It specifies CASRYTGTGGSYSNQPQHF.